What follows are 16 T cell receptor beta chains derived from one specimen sequenced in a study of CD8 T cells in ankylosing spondylitis. Study-level findings and limits: Characteristic of ankylosing spondylitis blood, it appeared, was a TCR beta motif comprising about eight highly homologous variants.

TCRdb independently ran MiXCR on the 5' RACE reads; one entry per CDR3 protein. The sample includes about 840,000 distinct CDR3 sequences, about 11% of them seen just once. These receptors lack a known antigen. Sequencing was carried out using blood, either unsorted or a sorted T cell fraction (not recorded which). These receptors all stem from a male donor with ankylosing spondylitis.

This clonotype was seen only a few times. The rearrangement links TRBV7-9 to TRBJ2-3, with D unresolved. Germline assignment: CDR1 SEHNR and CDR2 FQNEAQ (reference sequence). The CDR3 has 14 residues. V shed 5 bases and J shed 7 bases, with 16 bases lying between them. The CDR3 sequence is CASSRRTIGNTQYF. In nucleotides, the CDR3 is TGTGCCAGCAGCCGTAGGACGATTGGGAATACGCAGTATTTT.

The table lists this clonotype with a few counts. The gene calls are TRBV7-2 and TRBJ2-1; 7 nucleotides line up with TRBD2. Looked up from germline, CDR1 is SGHTA and CDR2 is FQGNSA. The CDR3 extends over 15 amino acids. The V gene end was trimmed by 1 base and the J gene end by 5 bases; junction bases not matched to a gene: 5. CDR3 protein: CASSLEPSGNNEQFF. The DNA of the CDR3 is TGTGCCAGCAGCTTAGAACCTAGCGGAAACAATGAGCAGTTCTTC.

The chain combines TRBV6-2 or TRBV6-3 with TRBJ1-2; D is possibly TRBD1 (5 bases). Trimming pared 6 bases from V and 7 bases from J, leaving 18 bases between. The CDR3 has 14 amino acids. The germline V gene encodes CDR1 MNHEY and CDR2 SVGEGT. The CDR3 sequence is CASSGGDPIRGYTF. CDR3 sequence (DNA): TGTGCCAGCAGCGGAGGGGACCCAATTCGTGGCTACACCTTC.

This chain joins TRBV27 and TRBJ2-5; TRBD1 matches at 7 bases. This CDR3 is 15 amino acids long. CDR1 and CDR2 (germline): MNHEY, SMNVEV (reference sequence). V trimming: 5 bases; J trimming: 8 bases; junction bases outside the gene matches: 14. This CDR3 is CASSPRQGVRNTQYF. The CDR3 DNA reads as TGTGCCAGCAGTCCCCGACAGGGTGTAAGGAATACCCAGTACTTC.

This clonotype was picked up a small number of times. The rearrangement joins TRBV9 to TRBJ2-7, with a tentative D call TRBD1 (6 bases). The CDR3 totals 17 residues. V was shortened by 4 bases and J by 6 bases, with 26 bases between the two germline ends. Per the germline V gene, CDR1 is SGDLS and CDR2 is YYNGEE. The CDR3 loop is CASSPYSGLPMGAEQYF. Here the CDR3 DNA reads TGTGCCAGCAGCCCTTACTCCGGCCTCCCCATGGGGGCCGAGCAGTACTTC.

In its sample, this clonotype was seen many times. The chain is built from TRBV20-1 and TRBJ1-1; D not certain. V shed 5 bases and J shed 0 bases, with 4 bases lying between them. Germline CDR1 and CDR2: DFQATT and SNEGSKA (reference sequence). CDR3 length: 11 amino acids. CDR3 nucleotides: TGCAGTGCTGGAGTGAACACTGAAGCTTTCTTT. It codes for CSAGVNTEAFF.

The CDR3 DNA reads as TGTGCCAGCAGTAAGCGGGAGGGCCTTGGAGAGCAGTACTTC. It translates to CASSKREGLGEQYF. The chain joins TRBV6-1 to TRBJ2-7; 10 nucleotides agree with TRBD2. Germline-derived CDR1 and CDR2 are MNHNS and SASEGT. CDR3 length: 14 amino acids. The ends lost 5 bases at V and 7 bases at J; junction bases unmatched: 8.

This clonotype was seen ten or more times. This sequence joins TRBV5-1 and TRBJ2-1, with D maybe TRBD2 (6 bases). The germline gives CDR1 SGHRS, CDR2 YFSETQ. V shed 3 bases and J shed 4 bases, with 8 bases lying between them. The CDR3 length is 13 residues. The CDR3 sequence: CASSSDYYNEQFF. In nucleotides, the CDR3 is TGCGCCAGCAGCTCGGACTATTACAATGAGCAGTTCTTC.

This clonotype was counted at least ten times. This chain joins TRBV20-1 and TRBJ2-2; D is ambiguous. Germline-derived CDR1 and CDR2 are DFQATT and SNEGSKA (reference sequence). This CDR3 has 13 amino acids. V gave up 1 base and J gave up 1 base, with 4 bases separating them. CDR3 loop: CSARVGNTGELFF. CDR3 DNA sequence: TGCAGTGCTAGAGTGGGGAACACCGGGGAGCTGTTTTTT.

There are a few counts of this clonotype. The chain carries TRBV3-1 and TRBJ2-7; D call uncertain. Trimming removed 3 bases at V and 3 bases at J, with 12 bases between. This CDR3 comprises 14 residues. Germline loops: CDR1 LGHDT, CDR2 YNNKEL (reference sequence). CDR3 region: CASSQGSAGYEQYF. The CDR3 DNA is TGTGCCAGCAGCCAGGGCAGTGCCGGCTACGAGCAGTACTTC.

The chain uses TRBV20-1 and TRBJ2-7, with TRBD2 identical over 8 bases. CDR1 and CDR2 (germline): DFQATT, SNEGSKA (reference sequence). CDR3 length equals 16 residues. V trimming: 6 bases; J trimming: 4 bases; junction bases outside the gene matches: 17. The CDR3: CSAEGSGRGGLYEQYF. CDR3 in DNA: TGCAGTGCCGAAGGTTCCGGGAGGGGGGGGCTTTACGAGCAGTACTTC.

This clonotype showed up just a few times. This rearrangement joins TRBV20-1 to TRBJ1-6, with no clear D. CDR3 length: 14 residues. V lost 0 bases and J 8 bases, leaving 11 bases between the germline ends. Germline CDR1 reads DFQATT; CDR2 reads SNEGSKA (reference sequence). CDR3 region: CSARDWVSYSPLHF. The CDR3 DNA reads TGCAGTGCTAGAGATTGGGTTTCGTATTCACCCCTCCACTTT.

This clonotype has ten or more counts. The chain links TRBV29-1 to TRBJ2-2; no clear D. CDR3 size: 15 residues. The germline V and J ends were trimmed by 6 bases and 1 base, with 15 bases remaining between them. Germline V gene sequence: CDR1 SQVTM, CDR2 ANQGSEA. CDR3 region: CSVTSSRKNTGELFF. CDR3 DNA sequence: TGCAGCGTGACATCTTCCCGGAAGAACACCGGGGAGCTGTTTTTT.

Ten or more counts support this clonotype. The chain joins TRBV20-1 to TRBJ1-3; D gene ambiguous. The V and J ends lost 0 bases and 0 bases respectively, with 6 bases between them. In germline, CDR1 is DFQATT, CDR2 SNEGSKA (reference sequence). The CDR3 covers 14 residues. The CDR3 DNA reads TGCAGTGCTAGAGATCAGAACTCTGGAAACACCATATATTTT. Its protein product is CSARDQNSGNTIYF.

The J gene is TRBJ2-5, the V gene TRBV10-3, with D hard to call. V dropped 2 bases and J dropped 4 bases, with 17 bases sitting between them. CDR3 size: 16 residues. Germline V gene data show CDR1 as ENHRY and CDR2 as SYGVKD. The CDR3 sequence: CAISETVKRDGETQYF. The CDR3 DNA sequence: TGTGCCATCAGTGAGACGGTCAAAAGAGATGGAGAGACCCAGTACTTC.

This clonotype was seen a few times. V usage is TRBV28 and J usage is TRBJ2-3, with TRBD2 matching 10 bases. The CDR3 consists of 16 residues. V trimming: 4 bases; J trimming: 2 bases; junction bases outside the gene matches: 6. Germline values: CDR1 MDHEN, CDR2 SYDVKM. The CDR3 bases are TGTGCCAGCAGTTCGATTAGCGGGAGGAACACAGATACGCAGTATTTT. Protein sequence: CASSSISGRNTDTQYF.